These 8 T cell receptor beta chains originate from one sample sequenced in a study of T cells in Graves' hyperthyroidism and ophthalmopathy. Amplification yielded TCR beta CDR3 regions, with RNA transcripts as the source. First-round RT-PCR with HTBI primers amplified the TCR CDR3 region. MiXCR, run by TCRdb on the multiplex PCR reads, gives a single entry per CDR3 protein. The sample carries hundreds of thousands of distinct CDR3 sequences, around 15% recorded once. The sequenced material came from blood. The source is a woman in her forties with Graves' ophthalmopathy.

This clonotype was detected only a few times. The chain links TRBV20-1 to TRBJ1-1, with D possibly TRBD1 on 5 matching bases. The CDR3 is 13 amino acids. The germline V gene has CDR1 DFQATT and CDR2 SNEGSKA (reference sequence). V was shortened by 6 bases and J by 6 bases, with 17 bases between the two germline ends. CDR3 DNA sequence: TGCAGTGCGTCAACTCACAGGTACCCTGAAGCTTTCTTT. Its protein product is CSASTHRYPEAFF.

This clonotype was seen at least ten times. The V call is TRBV27, the J call TRBJ1-1; possible D gene TRBD1, 5 bases. CDR1 MNHEY and CDR2 SMNVEV come from the germline V gene (reference sequence). The CDR3 length is 13 residues. V gave up 7 bases and J gave up 0 bases, with 9 bases separating them. The CDR3 coding sequence is TGTGCCAGCATCGACAGAATGAACACTGAAGCTTTCTTT. This codes for CASIDRMNTEAFF.

This clonotype was detected only a few times. V gene TRBV30 combines with J gene TRBJ1-1; D gene unclear. This CDR3 comprises 10 residues. The V end lost 7 bases, the J end lost 7 bases, and 10 bases lay between the germline ends. The germline V gene encodes CDR1 GTSNPN and CDR2 SVGIG (reference sequence). The CDR3 nucleotides read TGTGCCTCGGCGAGAGTTGAAGCTTTCTTT. Its translation: CASARVEAFF.

The sample holds a few counts of this clonotype. Its ends do not fully match the called genes, so a read error is possible. The J gene is TRBJ1-2, the V gene TRBV7-9; 9 bases fit TRBD1. The CDR3 is 15 amino acids. Per the germline V gene, CDR1 is SEHNR and CDR2 is FQNEAQ (reference sequence). CDR3 DNA: TGTGCCAGCAGCTTCCAGGGACAGGGAAACTATGGCCACACCTTC. Translated, it gives CASSFQGQGNYGHTF.

V is TRBV7-9 and J is TRBJ1-2; TRBD1 aligns across 8 bases. J gave up 1 base and V 1 base, and 2 bases lay outside the gene matches. The CDR3 contains 15 residues. Germline V CDR1 and CDR2: SEHNR, FQNEAQ (reference sequence). The CDR3 sequence is CASSLVQGVNYGYTF. In nucleotides, the CDR3 is TGTGCCAGCAGCTTAGTACAGGGGGTTAACTATGGCTACACCTTC.

This clonotype was counted at least ten times. The V gene is TRBV11-2, the J gene TRBJ2-7, with D possibly being TRBD2 (7 bases). This CDR3 has 16 amino acids. Trimming cost V 5 bases and J 2 bases, with 19 bases left between them. The germline CDR1 and CDR2 sequences are SGHAT and FQNNGV. CDR3 DNA sequence: TGTGCCAGCAGCGCCCTGGGGGGGCCGGTACCCTACGAGCAGTACTTC. Its translation: CASSALGGPVPYEQYF. Variable domain in full (rest from reference TRBV11-2 and TRBJ2-7): EAGVAQSPRYKIIEKRQSVAFWCNPISGHATLYWYQQILGQGPKLLIQFQNNGVVDDSQLPKDRFSAERLKGVDSTLKIQPAKLEDSAVYLCASSALGGPVPYEQYFGPGTRLTVT.

This sequence joins TRBV5-1 and TRBJ2-7; D call uncertain. The CDR3 consists of 14 residues. The germline CDR1 and CDR2 sequences are SGHRS and YFSETQ. V dropped 1 base and J dropped 0 bases, with 8 bases sitting between them. CDR3 bases: TGCGCCAGCAGCTTGTTTCCGGACTCCTACGAGCAGTACTTC. As protein: CASSLFPDSYEQYF.

This clonotype was observed a handful of times. The V call is TRBV5-1, the J call TRBJ1-2; weak D call: TRBD1 (5 bases). V was pared by 0 bases and J by 6 bases, with 9 bases between. The CDR3 contains 13 residues. CDR1 and CDR2 from the germline V gene are SGHRS and YFSETQ. CDR3 nucleotides: TGCGCCAGCAGCTTGGAGGGGTTAGATGGCTACACCTTC. The encoded protein is CASSLEGLDGYTF.